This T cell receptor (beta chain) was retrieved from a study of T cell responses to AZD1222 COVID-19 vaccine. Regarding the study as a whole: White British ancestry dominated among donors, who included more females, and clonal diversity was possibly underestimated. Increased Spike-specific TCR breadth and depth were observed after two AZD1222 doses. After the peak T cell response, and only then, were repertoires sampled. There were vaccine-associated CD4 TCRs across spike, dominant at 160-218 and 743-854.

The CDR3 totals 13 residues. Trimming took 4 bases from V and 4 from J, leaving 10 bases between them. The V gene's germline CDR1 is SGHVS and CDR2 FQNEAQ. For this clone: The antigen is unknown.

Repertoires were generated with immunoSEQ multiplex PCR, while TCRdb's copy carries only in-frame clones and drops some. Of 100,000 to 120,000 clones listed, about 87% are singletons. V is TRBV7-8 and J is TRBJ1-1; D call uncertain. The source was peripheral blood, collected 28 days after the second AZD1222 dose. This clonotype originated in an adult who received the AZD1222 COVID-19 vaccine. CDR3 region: CASSSHSGTEAFF. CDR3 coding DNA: TGTGCCAGCAGCTCACATAGCGGCACTGAAGCTTTCTTT.